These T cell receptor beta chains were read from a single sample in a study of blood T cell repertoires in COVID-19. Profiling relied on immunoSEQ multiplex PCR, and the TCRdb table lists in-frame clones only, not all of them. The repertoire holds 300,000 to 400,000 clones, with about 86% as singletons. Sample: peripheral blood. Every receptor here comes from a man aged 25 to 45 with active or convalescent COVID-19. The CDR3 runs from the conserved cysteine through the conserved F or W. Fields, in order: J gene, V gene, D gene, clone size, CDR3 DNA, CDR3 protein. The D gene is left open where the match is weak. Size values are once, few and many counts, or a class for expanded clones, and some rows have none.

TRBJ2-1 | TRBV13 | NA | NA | TGTGCCAGCAGCTTAGAGGCGGAGAGCTCCTACAATGAGCAGTTCTTC | CASSLEAESSYNEQFF
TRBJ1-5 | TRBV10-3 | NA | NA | TGTGCCATCAGTGAGCGGGGTCTTTTCGGTCAGCCCCAGCATTTT | CAISERGLFGQPQHF
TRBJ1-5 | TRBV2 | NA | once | TGTGCCAGCAACCCCAGGGGAAGTGGTCAGCCCCAGCATTTT | CASNPRGSGQPQHF
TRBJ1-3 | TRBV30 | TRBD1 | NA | TGTGCCTGGGCGGGACAGGGTGGTGGAAACACCATATATTTT | CAWAGQGGGNTIYF
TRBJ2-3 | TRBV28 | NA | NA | TGTGCCAGCAGTTTGGACACCCGCACAGATACGCAGTATTTT | CASSLDTRTDTQYF
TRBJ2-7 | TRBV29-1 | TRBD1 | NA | TGCAGCGTTGAAGGGGGGGACAGGGGAAACGAGCAGTACTTC | CSVEGGDRGNEQYF
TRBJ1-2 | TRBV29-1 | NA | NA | TGCAGCGCGCCCCAGGGGAACTATGGCTACACCTTC | CSAPQGNYGYTF
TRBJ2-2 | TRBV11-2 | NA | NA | TGTGCCAGCAGCTTATCAGGGATCACCGGGGAGCTGTTTTTT | CASSLSGITGELFF
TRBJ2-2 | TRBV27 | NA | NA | TGTGCCAGCAGTTTATCCCGCAGGCAACACACCGGGGAGCTGTTTTTT | CASSLSRRQHTGELFF
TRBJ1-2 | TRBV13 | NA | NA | TGTGCCAGCAGCTTAGCGGGCGCTGGGGCTGATGGCTACACCTTC | CASSLAGAGADGYTF
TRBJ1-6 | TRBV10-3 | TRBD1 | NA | TGTGCCATCAGTGAGGGAGGGGGCCTAAATTCACCCCTCCACTTT | CAISEGGGLNSPLHF
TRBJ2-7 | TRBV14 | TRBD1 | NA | TGTGCCAGCAGCCCTCGAGTAGGACAGGGCCCATCGGTTTCCTACGAGCAGTACTTC | CASSPRVGQGPSVSYEQYF
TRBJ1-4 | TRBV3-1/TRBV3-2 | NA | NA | TGTGCCAGCAGCCCCACTTGCGCTGAAAAACTGTTTTTT | CASSPTCAEKLFF
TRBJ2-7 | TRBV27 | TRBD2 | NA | TGTGCCAGCAGTCGGCTAGCGGGGGCCTACGAGCAGTACTTC | CASSRLAGAYEQYF
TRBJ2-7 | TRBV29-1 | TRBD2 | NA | TGCAGCGTTTCTAGCGGGGGGGGCTCCTACGAGCAGTACTTC | CSVSSGGGSYEQYF
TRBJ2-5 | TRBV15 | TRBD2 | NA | TGTGCCACCATGGGCGGGGGAGACCAAGAGACCCAGTACTTC | CATMGGGDQETQYF
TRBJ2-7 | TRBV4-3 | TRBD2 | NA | TGCGCCAGCAGTCAGTGGACTAGCGGGGGCCTTAGCTCCTACGAGCAGTACTTC | CASSQWTSGGLSSYEQYF
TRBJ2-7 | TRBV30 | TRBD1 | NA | TGTGCCTGGAGTGCCGGGACAGGGGGGGGCGAGCAGTACTTC | CAWSAGTGGGEQYF
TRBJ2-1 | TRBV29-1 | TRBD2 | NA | TGCAGCGTTGAAGGCGGGAGCTACAATGAGCAGTTCTTC | CSVEGGSYNEQFF
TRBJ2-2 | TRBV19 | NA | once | TGTGCCAGTAGTATTGGTGGGAGCACCGGGGAGCTGTTTTTT | CASSIGGSTGELFF
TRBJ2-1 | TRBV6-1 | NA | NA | TGTGCCAGCAGTGAAGAATTGAGCTCCTACAATGAGCAGTTCTTC | CASSEELSSYNEQFF
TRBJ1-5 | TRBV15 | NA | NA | TGTGCCACCAGCAGAGATCCGAGGGGGTTTCAGCCCCAGCATTTT | CATSRDPRGFQPQHF
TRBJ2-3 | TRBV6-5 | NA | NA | TGTGCCAGCAGTTACGAGAGGGCAGATACGCAGTATTTT | CASSYERADTQYF
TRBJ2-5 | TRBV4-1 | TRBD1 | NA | TGCGCCAGCAGCCTTTCGACAGGGCCAGAGACCCAGTACTTC | CASSLSTGPETQYF
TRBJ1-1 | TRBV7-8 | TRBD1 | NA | TGTGCCAGCAGCTTGGATCCGGGACAGGGCGTGCGCACTGAAGCTTTCTTT | CASSLDPGQGVRTEAFF
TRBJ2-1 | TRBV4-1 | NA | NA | TGCGCCAGCAGCCAGTCCGTCTATGAGCAGTTCTTC | CASSQSVYEQFF
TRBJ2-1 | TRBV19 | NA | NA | TGTGCCAGTAGTACGGGTAGCTCCTACAATGAGCAGTTCTTC | CASSTGSSYNEQFF
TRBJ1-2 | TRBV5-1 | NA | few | TGCGCCAGCAGCCCGCGGACAGCCTCCGGTGGATATGGCTACACCTTC | CASSPRTASGGYGYTF
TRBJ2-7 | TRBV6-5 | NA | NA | TGTGCCAGCCGCTTTGCTGGTCCAGCGATTTACGAGCAGTACTTC | CASRFAGPAIYEQYF
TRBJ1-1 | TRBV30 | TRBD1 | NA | TGTGCCTGGGATGGGACAGGGGAGACTGAAGCTTTCTTT | CAWDGTGETEAFF
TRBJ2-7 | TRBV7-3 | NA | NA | TGTGCCAGCAGCTCTCTAGGGGTTACTTACGAGCAGTACTTC | CASSSLGVTYEQYF
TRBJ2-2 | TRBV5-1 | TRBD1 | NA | TGCGCCAGCAGCAACAAAGACAGGGAGAACACCGGGGAGCTGTTTTTT | CASSNKDRENTGELFF
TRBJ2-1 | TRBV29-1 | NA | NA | TGCAGCGCAGACAGGCCCGGGGCCCCCTCCTACAATGAGCAGTTCTTC | CSADRPGAPSYNEQFF
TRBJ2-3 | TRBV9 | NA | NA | TGTGCCAGCAGCGAGGGGGGGACTTACACAGATACGCAGTATTTT | CASSEGGTYTDTQYF
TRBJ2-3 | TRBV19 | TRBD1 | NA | TGTGCCAGTAGTATTTATGGGACAGCGGACACAGATACGCAGTATTTT | CASSIYGTADTDTQYF
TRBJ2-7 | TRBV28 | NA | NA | TGTGCCAGCAGACCAGGGGGGTCTGTTTACGAGCAGTACTTC | CASRPGGSVYEQYF
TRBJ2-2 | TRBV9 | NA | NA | TGTGCCAGCAGCCTGATTATGAGGGGGGAGCTGTTTTTT | CASSLIMRGELFF
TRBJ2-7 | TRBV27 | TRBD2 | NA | TGTGCCAGCAGTTTAGTAGCGGGAGTCCACGAGCAGTACTTC | CASSLVAGVHEQYF
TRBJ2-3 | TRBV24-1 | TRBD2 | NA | TGTGCCACCAGTGATCCCAGGACTAGCTCCGATACGCAGTATTTT | CATSDPRTSSDTQYF
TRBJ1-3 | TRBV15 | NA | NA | TGTGCCACCAGCAGAGGTGGAGGCGCGGGAAACACCATATATTTT | CATSRGGGAGNTIYF
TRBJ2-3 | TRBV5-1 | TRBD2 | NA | TGCGCCAGCAGCTTATCGAGCGGGATAACAGATACGCAGTATTTT | CASSLSSGITDTQYF
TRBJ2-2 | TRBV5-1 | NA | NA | TGCGCCAGCAGCCGTGGTCCTACGAACACCGGGGAGCTGTTTTTT | CASSRGPTNTGELFF
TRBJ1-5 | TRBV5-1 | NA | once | TGCGCCAGCAGCCCCCAAGTAGGAGGTCAGCCCCAGCATTTT | CASSPQVGGQPQHF
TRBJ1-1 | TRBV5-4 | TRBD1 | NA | TGTGCCAGCAGCCCGGGACAGGGAACCTTCTTT | CASSPGQGTFF
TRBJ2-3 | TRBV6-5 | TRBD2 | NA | TGTGCCAGCAGTTCGAGCGGGGGGGCCACAGATACGCAGTATTTT | CASSSSGGATDTQYF